This T cell receptor (beta chain) was documented in a study of graft-versus-host responses after intestinal transplantation (dated by TCRdb to the early 2020s). In the study overall: Recipients received multivisceral, liver-intestinal, or isolated intestinal transplants. The cohort enrolled 24 intestinal transplant recipients, one of whom was a retransplant, and 3 patients without pretransplant specimens were excluded. Alloreactive clones were identified by sequencing pre-transplant mixed lymphocyte reaction products and comparing them with unstimulated pre-transplant donor and recipient T cells. A peak of at least 4% donor T cells among recipient peripheral blood mononuclear cells was the definition used for donor T cell macrochimerism. Instead of going to the commercial service, samples from a few later patients were sequenced in-house on an Illumina MiSeq and processed with MiXCR. Anti-thymocyte globulin induction was given to all recipients, followed by maintenance tacrolimus and steroids for about 3 years. After intestinal transplantation, graft-versus-host and host-versus-graft alloreactive T cell clones in the graft, circulation and bone marrow were tracked using bulk TCR-beta CDR3 sequencing.

The study at large found these results: Early after transplant, peak levels of circulating GvH clones were associated with declines in HvG clones. GvH clones turned up in recipient bone marrow, with some appearing earlier in ileal mucosa or blood, a pattern consistent with an intestinal mucosal origin. The relatively low number and heterogeneity of intestinal transplant patients limited the conclusions. Patients with donor T cell macrochimerism had high GvH to HvG T cell clonal ratios in their allografts.

The library was built by means of the immunoSEQ multiplex PCR assay. For most patients, high-throughput TCR-beta CDR3 sequencing of genomic DNA was performed by Adaptive Biotechnologies. The paper's data handling went like this. TCR sequencing data were retrieved from Adaptive's ImmunoSEQ software for more than 15 patients, whereas three other patients were processed with MiXCR and VDJtools. Because the origin of CDR3 nucleotide sequences shared between donor and recipient could not be assigned, those sequences were removed. To be classed as alloreactive, a clone needed at least 2-fold expansion over unstimulated cells and a minimum CFSE-low frequency of 0.002% (template counts) or 0.001% (read counts). A clone was considered mappable if detected in the sequenced pre-transplant spleen, lymph node, or MLR CFSE-low populations of the donor or recipient. Cumulative frequency of alloreactive clones was calculated as a percentage of all sequences weighted by copy number. The immuneACCESS repertoire file appears here via TCRdb, limited to in-frame rearrangements. These files lack a portion of the clones; in checked studies, under half of the deficit traces to unresolved V genes, and the cause of the others is not known. V, J and clone size derive from that table, while D and trimming were established from the DNA sequence. This sample has 17,000 or so clones in its table, and approximately 79% of those were observed once. Of the sample, more than 5% falls within the top ten clones.

As to this clone: It lacks a known antigen. One base away there is no much larger clone; base qualities are not given.

Intraepithelial and lamina propria lymphocytes were isolated from graft specimens using dithiothreitol, EDTA incubations and collagenase D digestion. Serial intestinal graft biopsy specimens collected up to 600 days after transplant underwent bulk TCR-beta sequencing. CDR1 and CDR2 are drawn from the germline V gene: MNHNS, SASEGT. V trim: 6 bases; J trim: 4 bases; unmatched bases: 3. The CDR3 runs 13 residues from the cysteine to the phenylalanine. The read is trimmed to its CDR3 DNA, 39 bases read in frame from base 1. The specimen was ileum tissue, collected 17 days after transplant. The V gene is TRBV6-1 and the J gene is TRBJ2-7; 10 central bases correspond to TRBD1. The receptor's source is a human patient who received an intestinal transplant, so some T cells may come from the graft donor. The CDR3 is CASRDRGGYEQYF. In nucleotide form, the sequence is TGTGCCAGCAGGGACAGGGGGGGGTACGAGCAGTACTTC.